This record covers a single T cell receptor (beta chain). This specimen belongs to a study of control samples from healthy donors and cancer patients. Trimming stripped 5 bases from V and 5 bases from J, with 18 bases between. The CDR3 runs 16 residues. The germline V gene encodes CDR1 SGHAT and CDR2 FQNNGV. TCRdb's copy holds only in-frame clones and misses some; the assay was immunoSEQ multiplex PCR. The sample holds tens of thousands of clones, 86% seen once. The TCR originated in a woman between 45 and 65 years old with lung cancer. The chain carries TRBV11-2 and TRBJ2-2; D is unclear. The material sequenced was PBMCs. The CDR3 DNA follows: TGTGCCAGCAGCCCCAGGACGGTCGGAATTACCGGGGAGCTGTTTTTT. Encoded protein: CASSPRTVGITGELFF.